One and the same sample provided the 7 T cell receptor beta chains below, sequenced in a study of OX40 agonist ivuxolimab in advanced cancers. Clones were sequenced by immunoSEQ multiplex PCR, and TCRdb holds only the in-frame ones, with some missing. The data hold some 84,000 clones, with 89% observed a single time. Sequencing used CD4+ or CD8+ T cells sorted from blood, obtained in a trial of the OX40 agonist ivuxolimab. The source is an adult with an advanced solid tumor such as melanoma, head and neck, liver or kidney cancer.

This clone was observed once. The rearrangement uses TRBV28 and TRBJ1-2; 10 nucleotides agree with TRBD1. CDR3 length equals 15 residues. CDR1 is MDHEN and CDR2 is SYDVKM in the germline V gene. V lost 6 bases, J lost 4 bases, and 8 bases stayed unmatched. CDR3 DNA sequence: TGTGCCAGCAGGGACAGGGGGGTTGTCGTCTATGGCTACACCTTC. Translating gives CASRDRGVVVYGYTF.

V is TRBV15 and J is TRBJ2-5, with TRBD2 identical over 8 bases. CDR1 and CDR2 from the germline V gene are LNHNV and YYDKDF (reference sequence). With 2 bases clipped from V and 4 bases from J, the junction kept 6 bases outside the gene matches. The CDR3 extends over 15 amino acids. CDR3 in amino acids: CATSRSRTSPETQYF. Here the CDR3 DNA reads TGTGCCACCAGCAGATCCAGGACTAGCCCAGAGACCCAGTACTTC.

CDR3 nucleotide sequence: TGTGCCAGTCGTTCAGCGGGAGTTCGGAGTGAGCAGTTCTTC. It yields the protein CASRSAGVRSEQFF. The rearrangement uses TRBV19 and TRBJ2-1; TRBD2 agrees at 8 bases. The CDR3 loop spans 14 amino acids. Per the germline V gene, CDR1 is LNHDA and CDR2 is SQIVND (reference sequence). The V and J ends lost 8 bases and 9 bases, in that order; junction bases with no gene match: 12. Full variable domain (missing parts from reference TRBV19 and TRBJ2-1): DGGITQSPKYLFRKEGQNVTLSCEQNLNHDAMYWYRQDPGQGLRLIYYSQIVNDFQKGDIAEGYSVSREKKESFPLTVTSAQKNPTAFYLCASRSAGVRSEQFFGPGTRLTVL.

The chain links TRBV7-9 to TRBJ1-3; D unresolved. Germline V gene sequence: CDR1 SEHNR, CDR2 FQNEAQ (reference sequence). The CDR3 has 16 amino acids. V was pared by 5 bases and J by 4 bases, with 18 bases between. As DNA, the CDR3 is TGTGCCAGCAGCCGAGAGGTGGCAGCGCCCGGAAACACCATATATTTT. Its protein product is CASSREVAAPGNTIYF.

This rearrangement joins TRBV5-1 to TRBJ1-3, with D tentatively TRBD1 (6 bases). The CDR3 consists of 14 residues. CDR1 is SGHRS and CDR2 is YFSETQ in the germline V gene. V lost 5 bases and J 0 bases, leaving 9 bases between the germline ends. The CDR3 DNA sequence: TGCGCCAGCAGTCAGGACAGCTCTGGAAACACCATATATTTT. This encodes CASSQDSSGNTIYF.

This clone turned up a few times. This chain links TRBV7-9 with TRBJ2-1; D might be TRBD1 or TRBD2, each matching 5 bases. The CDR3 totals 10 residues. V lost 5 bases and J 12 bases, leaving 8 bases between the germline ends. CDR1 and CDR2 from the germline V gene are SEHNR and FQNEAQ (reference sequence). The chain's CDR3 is CASSLGGQFF. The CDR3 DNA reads TGTGCCAGCAGCCTTGGGGGGCAGTTCTTC.

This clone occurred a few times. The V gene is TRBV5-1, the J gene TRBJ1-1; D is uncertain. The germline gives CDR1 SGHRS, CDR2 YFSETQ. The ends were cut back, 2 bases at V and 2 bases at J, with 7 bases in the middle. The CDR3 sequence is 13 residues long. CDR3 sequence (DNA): TGCGCCAGCAGCTTCTACAGAAACACTGAAGCTTTCTTT. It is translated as CASSFYRNTEAFF.